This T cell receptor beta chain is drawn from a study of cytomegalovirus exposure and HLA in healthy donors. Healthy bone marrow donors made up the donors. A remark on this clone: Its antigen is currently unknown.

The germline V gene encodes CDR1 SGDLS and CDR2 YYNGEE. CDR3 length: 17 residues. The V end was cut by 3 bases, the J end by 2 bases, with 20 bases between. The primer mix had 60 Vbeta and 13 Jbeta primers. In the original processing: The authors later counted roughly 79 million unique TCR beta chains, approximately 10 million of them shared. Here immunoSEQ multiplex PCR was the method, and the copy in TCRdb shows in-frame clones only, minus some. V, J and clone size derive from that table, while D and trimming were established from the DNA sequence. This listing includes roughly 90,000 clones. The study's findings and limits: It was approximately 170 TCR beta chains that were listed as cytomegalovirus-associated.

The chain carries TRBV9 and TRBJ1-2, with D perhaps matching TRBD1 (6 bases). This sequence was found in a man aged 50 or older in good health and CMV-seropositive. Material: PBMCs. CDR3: CASSDSHKTGFNYGYTF. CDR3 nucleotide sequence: TGTGCCAGCAGCGATTCCCACAAAACAGGGTTCAACTATGGCTACACCTTC. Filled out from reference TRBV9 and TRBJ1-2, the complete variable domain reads DSGVTQTPKHLITATGQRVTLRCSPRSGDLSVYWYQQSLDQGLQFLIQYYNGEERAKGNILERFSAQQFPDLHSELNLSSLELGDSALYFCASSDSHKTGFNYGYTFGSGTRLTVV.